The TCR beta chain described here comes from a study of radiotherapy plus CTLA-4 blockade in lung cancer. Study-level findings and limits: Tumor-derived TCR clones expanded in blood after radiotherapy plus ipilimumab.

CDR1 and CDR2 (germline): LNHDA, SQIVND (reference sequence). This CDR3 has 15 residues. Germline trimming cut 3 bases from V and 8 bases from J; bases unmatched to any gene: 9. Only one count was recorded for this clone. Its antigen is as yet unknown. Assay used: immunoSEQ multiplex PCR; TCRdb lists only in-frame clones, some missing. The sample yields approximately 73,000 clones, more than 75% seen once. The receptor's source is a human donor with non-small cell lung cancer that progressed on radiotherapy plus ipilimumab. The V and J genes are TRBV19 and TRBJ1-2, with 10 nucleotides matching TRBD1. The sample here was peripheral blood, taken from a patient treated with radiotherapy plus ipilimumab. The CDR3 nucleotides read TGTGCCAGTAGTATCTCGACAGGGGGCAACAGGGGCTACACCTTC. Its protein is CASSISTGGNRGYTF.